The present entry profiles one TCR beta chain with its context. As it was prepared, the TCRbeta library received unique molecular identifiers. TCRdb independently ran MiXCR on the PCR reads; one entry per CDR3 protein. This sample carries about 610,000 distinct CDR3 sequences, 27% of them seen once, and the ten largest clones take less than 40%. The sample is drawn from a study of T-cell reconstitution after alpha-beta-depleted transplantation in children. V shed 6 bases, J shed 5 bases, and the junction held 6 bases outside the gene matches. The CDR3 has 15 amino acids. Looked up from germline, CDR1 is SGHTA and CDR2 is FQGTGA.

The sequence was obtained from a boy under three years old with Wiskott-Aldrich syndrome, due to receive a stem cell transplant. Here the sequenced sample was PBMCs, taken before TCRalphabeta/CD19-depleted stem cell transplant. J is TRBJ2-2 and V is TRBV7-3; 10 bases fit TRBD2. The CDR3, as DNA: TGTGCCAGCAGGCCAGCGGGAGGGCCTACCGGGGAGCTGTTTTTT. Encoded protein: CASRPAGGPTGELFF.